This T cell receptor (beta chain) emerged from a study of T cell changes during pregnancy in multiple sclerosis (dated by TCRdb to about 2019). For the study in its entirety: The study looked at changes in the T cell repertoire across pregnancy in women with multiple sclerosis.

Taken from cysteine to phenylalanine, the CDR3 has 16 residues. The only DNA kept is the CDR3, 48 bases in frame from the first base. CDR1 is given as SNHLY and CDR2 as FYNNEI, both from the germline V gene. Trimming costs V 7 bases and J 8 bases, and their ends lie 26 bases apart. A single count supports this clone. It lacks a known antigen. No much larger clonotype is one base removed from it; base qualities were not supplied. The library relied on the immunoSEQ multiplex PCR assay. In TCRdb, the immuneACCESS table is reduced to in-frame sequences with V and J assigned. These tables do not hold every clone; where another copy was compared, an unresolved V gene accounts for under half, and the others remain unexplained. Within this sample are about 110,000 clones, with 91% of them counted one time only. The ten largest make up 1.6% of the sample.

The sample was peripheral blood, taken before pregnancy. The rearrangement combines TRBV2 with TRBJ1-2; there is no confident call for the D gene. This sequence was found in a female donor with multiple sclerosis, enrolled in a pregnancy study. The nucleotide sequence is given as TGTGCCAGCATCATCAACCCCAGGCCCCGTCGTTCGGGCTACACCTTC. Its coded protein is CASIINPRPRRSGYTF.